The 22 T cell receptor beta chains reported below all come from one sample, sequenced in a study of blood T cell repertoires in COVID-19. Assay used: immunoSEQ multiplex PCR; TCRdb lists only in-frame clones, some missing. The sample yields 150,000 to 200,000 clones, 89% seen once. The sequencing sample was made of PBMCs or T cells enriched from blood (not recorded which). The receptors here all came from a woman in her thirties or forties with acute COVID-19.

The chain employs TRBV29-1 and TRBJ2-3, with D perhaps TRBD1 (6 bases). Germline CDR1 is SQVTM and CDR2 is ANQGSEA. Trimming removed 2 bases from V and 6 bases from J, with 15 bases in between. The CDR3 is 14 residues long. This CDR3 reads CSVELRGLGDTQYF. DNA for the CDR3: TGCAGCGTTGAACTCAGGGGCCTGGGGGATACGCAGTATTTT.

This chain connects TRBV21-1 to TRBJ2-2; the listed D gene, TRBD2, was not tested against the DNA. TRBV21-1 is listed as a pseudogene. The CDR3 sequence is 17 residues long. Written as DNA, the CDR3 is TGTGCCAGCAAAGAGGGGACTAGCGGACTGAACACCGGGGAGCTGTTTTTT. Translated, it gives CASKEGTSGLNTGELFF.

V is TRBV5-1 and J is TRBJ1-2; tentative D call: TRBD1 (5 bases). Trimming pared 4 bases from V and 1 base from J, leaving 14 bases between. The CDR3 covers 15 residues. Germline V gives CDR1 SGHRS, CDR2 YFSETQ. The CDR3 sequence: CASSRDSLRNYGYTF. The CDR3 DNA reads TGCGCCAGCAGCCGCGACAGTCTTCGTAACTATGGCTACACCTTC.

This chain joins TRBV2 and TRBJ2-1, with D possibly matching TRBD1 (5 bases). Trimming took 4 bases from V and 4 from J, leaving 26 bases between them. CDR3 size: 19 residues. CDR1 SNHLY and CDR2 FYNNEI come from the germline V gene. The CDR3 is CASSVWTVRQGARYNEQFF. CDR3 DNA: TGTGCCAGCAGTGTGTGGACGGTGCGCCAAGGGGCCCGATACAATGAGCAGTTCTTC.

The chain joins TRBV19 to TRBJ1-2; D unresolved. The germline CDR1 and CDR2 sequences are LNHDA and SQIVND (reference sequence). This CDR3 contains 13 residues. The V and J ends lost 8 bases and 12 bases respectively, with 22 bases between them. The CDR3 DNA sequence: TGTGCCAGTCGCGAGGACGGGGTGGAAGGCCACACCTTC. Translating gives CASREDGVEGHTF. The entire variable domain, with the rest obtained from reference TRBV19 and TRBJ1-2, is as follows: DGGITQSPKYLFRKEGQNVTLSCEQNLNHDAMYWYRQDPGQGLRLIYYSQIVNDFQKGDIAEGYSVSREKKESFPLTVTSAQKNPTAFYLCASREDGVEGHTFGSGTRLTVV.

The rearrangement joins TRBV5-1 to TRBJ1-1, with 8 bases identical to TRBD1. Unmatched junction bases numbered 9, after V lost 1 base and J lost 4 bases. CDR3 size: 16 residues. Germline lookup yields CDR1 SGHRS and CDR2 YFSETQ. CDR3 in amino acids: CASSLNPGGSGTEAFF. For the CDR3, the DNA is TGCGCCAGCAGCTTGAATCCAGGGGGCAGCGGCACTGAAGCTTTCTTT. The full variable domain, completed using reference TRBV5-1 and TRBJ1-1, is KAGVTQTPRYLIKTRGQQVTLSCSPISGHRSVSWYQQTPGQGLQFLFEYFSETQRNKGNFPGRFSGRQFSNSRSEMNVSTLELGDSALYLCASSLNPGGSGTEAFFGQGTRLTVV.

V is TRBV12-5 and J is TRBJ2-1; tentative D call: TRBD2 (6 bases). This CDR3 is built from 15 residues. Between the trimmed V and J ends, which lost 5 bases and 10 bases, there was a span of 21 bases. Germline V gene sequence: CDR1 LGHNT, CDR2 FRNRAP. In DNA form, the CDR3 reads TGTGCTAGTGGTCCGGGACTCCCTCGCCCATGGGAGCAGTTCTTC. Translation: CASGPGLPRPWEQFF. Complete variable domain (other parts from reference TRBV12-5 and TRBJ2-1): DARVTQTPRHKVTEMGQEVTMRCQPILGHNTVFWYRQTMMQGLELLAYFRNRAPLDDSGMPKDRFSAEMPDATLATLKIQPSEPRDSAVYFCASGPGLPRPWEQFFGPGTRLTVL.

The gene calls are TRBV9 and TRBJ2-1, with 8 bases that match TRBD2. The junction had 9 bases not matched to a gene; V was cut back by 4 bases and J by 3 bases. This CDR3 region has 16 residues. Germline V gene data show CDR1 as SGDLS and CDR2 as YYNGEE. CDR3 nucleotides: TGTGCCAGCAGCCCGCCGACTAGCGCCAACTACAATGAGCAGTTCTTC. Translated, it gives CASSPPTSANYNEQFF. The whole variable domain, filled in from reference TRBV9 and TRBJ2-1, reads DSGVTQTPKHLITATGQRVTLRCSPRSGDLSVYWYQQSLDQGLQFLIQYYNGEERAKGNILERFSAQQFPDLHSELNLSSLELGDSALYFCASSPPTSANYNEQFFGPGTRLTVL.

V and J are TRBV27 and TRBJ1-4; perhaps TRBD1 as D (6 bases). Germline V gene data show CDR1 as MNHEY and CDR2 as SMNVEV (reference sequence). The V end was cut by 3 bases, the J end by 2 bases, with 16 bases between. The CDR3 sequence is 17 residues long. CDR3 in DNA: TGTGCCAGCAGTTTCCGGGGACAAGTTCCTACTAATGAAAAACTGTTTTTT. Amino acid sequence: CASSFRGQVPTNEKLFF.

The J gene is TRBJ2-1, the V gene TRBV19; 7 bases align to TRBD2. Germline CDR1 and CDR2: LNHDA and SQIVND (reference sequence). This CDR3 is 15 amino acids long. V trimming: 5 bases; J trimming: 6 bases; junction bases outside the gene matches: 10. CDR3 in DNA: TGTGCCAGTAGTGGACTAGTGGCTCCTGGCAATGAGCAGTTCTTC. It translates to CASSGLVAPGNEQFF.

The CDR3 DNA is TGTGCCAGTAGTATAGACGGACAGGGGGCGATTACCTATGGCTACACCTTC. Its protein is CASSIDGQGAITYGYTF. The chain uses TRBV19 and TRBJ1-2, with TRBD1 matching 11 bases. Losses at the gene ends were 0 bases for V and 4 bases for J; bases not matched to a gene: 7. The CDR3 consists of 17 residues. From germline, CDR1 is LNHDA and CDR2 SQIVND (reference sequence).

This chain uses TRBV27 with TRBJ1-2; 7 bases map to TRBD1. The CDR3 is 14 amino acids. Germline CDR1 and CDR2: MNHEY and SMNVEV (reference sequence). V dropped 4 bases and J dropped 7; count of bases not matched to a gene: 9. For the CDR3, the DNA is TGTGCCAGCAGTTCCATGGACAGGTACGGTGGCTACACCTTC. This sequence encodes CASSSMDRYGGYTF.

The J gene is TRBJ2-7, the V gene TRBV21-1; the D call TRBD2 from the table was never checked on the DNA. TRBV21-1 is described as a pseudogene. The CDR3 runs to 19 residues. The CDR3 sequence is CATLVPGLAGGPSVYEQYF. The DNA of the CDR3 is TGTGCCACCCTCGTCCCGGGACTAGCGGGAGGTCCTTCCGTCTACGAGCAGTACTTC.

The chain recombines TRBV28 with TRBJ2-5; 9 positions agree with TRBD1. The V segment lost 4 bases and the J segment 7 bases; nucleotides outside the gene matches: 7. Germline V gene data show CDR1 as MDHEN and CDR2 as SYDVKM. CDR3 length: 14 residues. The CDR3 loop reads CASSSGQGKRTQYF. CDR3 bases: TGTGCCAGCAGTTCGGGACAGGGCAAGCGGACCCAGTACTTC.

The rearrangement links TRBV30 to TRBJ2-1, with 8 bases matching TRBD2. This CDR3 spans 15 amino acids. J gave up 8 bases and V 5 bases, and 14 bases lay outside the gene matches. Germline V gene data show CDR1 as GTSNPN and CDR2 as SVGIG (reference sequence). The CDR3 bases are TGTGCCTGGCGGCTCGGGGGGGGCGGATCGGATGAGCAGTTCTTC. Protein: CAWRLGGGGSDEQFF.

The J gene is TRBJ1-2, the V gene TRBV5-8, with unresolved D. CDR3 size: 14 residues. Germline CDR1 is SGHTS and CDR2 is YDEGEE. Trimming shortened V by 2 bases and J by 4 bases, and 12 bases separated the two germline ends. CDR3 amino acids: CASSFYGFVYGYTF. The DNA of the CDR3 is TGTGCCAGCAGCTTTTACGGGTTCGTCTATGGCTACACCTTC.

The chain links TRBV6-5 to TRBJ2-7; TRBD1 matches at 7 bases. Germline V gene sequence: CDR1 MNHEY, CDR2 SVGAGI. The V and J ends lost 10 bases and 1 base, in that order; junction bases with no gene match: 7. The CDR3 sequence is 13 residues long. CDR3 sequence: CATQDRKSYEQYF. Written as DNA, the CDR3 is TGTGCCACCCAGGACAGGAAATCCTACGAGCAGTACTTC.

This clone was observed a handful of times. V gene TRBV6-1 combines with J gene TRBJ1-5, with a possible D match to TRBD1 (5 bases). Germline CDR1 MNHNS, CDR2 SASEGT. V lost 3 bases, J lost 7 bases, and 13 bases lay in between. The CDR3 covers 14 residues. The CDR3, as DNA: TGTGCCAGCAGTGACGGGAGGGGTCGACAGCCCCAGCATTTT. It translates to CASSDGRGRQPQHF.

The chain joins TRBV9 to TRBJ2-2, with 10 nucleotides matching TRBD1. The CDR3 extends over 15 amino acids. CDR1 and CDR2 (germline): SGDLS, YYNGEE. J gave up 8 bases and V 3 bases, and 7 bases lay outside the gene matches. The CDR3 bases are TGTGCCAGCAGCGCTCCGGGACAGGGGAGAGGGGAGCTGTTTTTT. This translates into CASSAPGQGRGELFF.

This clone was seen many times. The chain uses TRBV27 and TRBJ2-2; 10 positions agree with TRBD2. Trimming removed 7 bases from V and 8 bases from J; junction bases left unmatched: 7. CDR1 is MNHEY, CDR2 SMNVEV, per germline (reference sequence). The CDR3 length is 14 residues. CDR3 sequence reads: CASTLLAGAGELFF. The CDR3 nucleotides are TGTGCCAGCACCCTTCTAGCGGGAGCGGGGGAGCTGTTTTTT.

On this clone: This specimen includes other DNA sequences encoding the same CDR3. The chain links TRBV5-4 to TRBJ2-3; D is perhaps TRBD2 (5 bases). Germline V gene sequence: CDR1 SGHNT, CDR2 YYREEE (reference sequence). V was trimmed by 0 bases and J by 3 bases, leaving 5 bases between them. The CDR3 is made up of 13 amino acids. CDR3 loop: CASSLAGTDTQYF. The CDR3 nucleotides read TGTGCCAGCAGCTTGGCGGGAACAGATACGCAGTATTTT.

The rearrangement uses TRBV2 and TRBJ1-2; the match to TRBD1 covers 10 bases. This CDR3 has 15 residues. J was trimmed by 4 bases and V by 6 bases; bases with no gene match: 8. The germline CDR1 and CDR2 sequences are SNHLY and FYNNEI. CDR3 residues: CASSQGQGSSYGYTF. The CDR3 region has the DNA TGTGCCAGCAGCCAGGGACAGGGGAGCTCCTATGGCTACACCTTC.